The sequence of this TCR beta chain was determined in a study of blood T cell repertoires in COVID-19. Across the whole study: Samples taken during acute and convalescent COVID-19 were collected in the United States, Italy and Spain. Nucleic acid was either cDNA or gDNA, and it came from T cells, B-cell-depleted T cells, or PBMCs.

Produced via immunoSEQ multiplex PCR; TCRdb's table is partial and in-frame only. The profile shows fewer than 20,000 clones, 85% to 90% of them singletons. This clone was seen more than once but under ten times. CDR1 GTSNPN and CDR2 SVGIG come from the germline V gene (reference sequence). The CDR3 extends over 12 amino acids. Trimming left V 7 bases short and J 6 bases short, with 15 bases between. What was sequenced was peripheral blood. The J gene is TRBJ1-2, the V gene TRBV30; D is unresolved. This receptor was obtained from a man aged 55-75 years with acute or convalescent COVID-19. The CDR3 DNA is TGTGCCTCCAACAAGCAGAGGGATGGCTACACCTTC. This encodes CASNKQRDGYTF. The whole variable domain, remainder taken from reference TRBV30 and TRBJ1-2, is SQTIHQWPATLVQPVGSPLSLECTVEGTSNPNLYWYRQAAGRGLQLLFYSVGIGQISSEVPQNLSASRPQDRQFILSSKKLLLSDSGFYLCASNKQRDGYTFGSGTRLTVV.